Below are 14 T cell receptor beta chains sequenced from a single sample in a study of T cell changes during pregnancy in multiple sclerosis. The repertoire was sequenced with immunoSEQ multiplex PCR; TCRdb's copy has only in-frame clones and lacks some. The sample lists some 80,000 clones, about nine tenths seen once, with 2.5% in the top ten. Material: peripheral blood, obtained in the first trimester of pregnancy. The receptor source for this set is a female donor with multiple sclerosis, enrolled in a pregnancy study.

The V gene is TRBV5-4, the J gene TRBJ1-2; no definite D call. Trimming stripped 4 bases from V and 0 bases from J, with 16 bases between. In germline, CDR1 is SGHNT, CDR2 YYREEE (reference sequence). This CDR3 has 16 residues. The CDR3 coding sequence is TGTGCCAGCAGCGTTCCTCTGGGCCGTTCTAACTATGGCTACACCTTC. Translating it yields CASSVPLGRSNYGYTF.

The chain links TRBV19 to TRBJ2-1; 13 nucleotides match TRBD2. CDR3 length: 15 residues. J was trimmed by 9 bases and V by 7 bases; bases with no gene match: 9. Germline CDR1 LNHDA, CDR2 SQIVND (reference sequence). CDR3 DNA sequence: TGTGCCAGTAATCTACTAGCGGGAGGGTTCGGTGAGCAGTTCTTC. Its translation is CASNLLAGGFGEQFF.

V is TRBV11-2 and J is TRBJ1-1; D not certain. V lost 7 bases and J 5 bases, leaving 14 bases between the germline ends. The germline gives CDR1 SGHAT, CDR2 FQNNGV. CDR3 length: 13 amino acids. The CDR3 reads CASTDSRRTEAFF. As DNA, the CDR3 is TGTGCCAGCACCGATTCGAGGAGGACTGAAGCTTTCTTT.

This sequence joins TRBV16 and TRBJ2-1; tentatively, D is TRBD2 (7 bases). CDR3 size: 14 residues. The ends were cut back, 2 bases at V and 6 bases at J, with 11 bases in the middle. In germline, CDR1 is KGHSY, CDR2 FQNENV. CDR3 amino acids: CASSQRGGGNEQFF. CDR3 bases: TGTGCCAGCAGCCAAAGAGGGGGGGGCAATGAGCAGTTCTTC.

The genes are TRBV7-2 and TRBJ1-3; no clear D gene. V lost 2 bases to trimming and J lost 0 bases, with 17 bases between them. CDR1 and CDR2 from the germline V gene are SGHTA and FQGNSA. CDR3 size: 18 residues. Written as DNA, the CDR3 is TGTGCCAGCAGCTTATACGGCGGCACTGCCAGCTCTGGAAACACCATATATTTT. It translates to CASSLYGGTASSGNTIYF.

This chain uses TRBV6-1 with TRBJ2-7; 8 nucleotides agree with TRBD1. From germline, CDR1 is MNHNS and CDR2 SASEGT. J was trimmed by 9 bases and V by 6 bases; bases with no gene match: 10. The CDR3 sequence is 13 residues long. CDR3 amino acids: CASRPGGAAGQYF. The DNA of the CDR3 is TGTGCCAGCAGACCAGGGGGCGCCGCGGGGCAGTACTTC.

The rearrangement links TRBV5-6 to TRBJ1-2; TRBD1 matches at 8 bases. Losses at the gene ends were 4 bases for V and 2 bases for J; bases not matched to a gene: 4. CDR1 is SGHDT and CDR2 is YYEEEE in the germline V gene. This CDR3 spans 14 amino acids. CDR3 in DNA: TGTGCCAGCAGCCCGAGGACAGGGAACTATGGCTACACCTTC. Protein: CASSPRTGNYGYTF. The variable domain in full, completed from reference TRBV5-6 and TRBJ1-2, reads DAGVTQSPTHLIKTRGQQVTLRCSPKSGHDTVSWYQQALGQGPQFIFQYYEEEERQRGNFPDRFSGHQFPNYSSELNVNALLLGDSALYLCASSPRTGNYGYTFGSGTRLTVV.

The chain combines TRBV29-1 with TRBJ1-6; the match to TRBD1 covers 10 bases. The length of the CDR3 is 15 residues. Germline V lookup: CDR1 SQVTM, CDR2 ANQGSEA. The trim removed 6 bases at V and 5 bases at J, leaving 7 bases unmatched. The CDR3 sequence is CSVRQGARDNSPLHF. Here the CDR3 DNA reads TGCAGCGTCCGACAGGGGGCGCGCGATAATTCACCCCTCCACTTT.

The chain carries TRBV2 and TRBJ1-4, with D unclear. Trimming took 3 bases from V and 3 from J, leaving 5 bases between them. The CDR3 totals 13 residues. Germline CDR1 reads SNHLY; CDR2 reads FYNNEI. CDR3 residues: CASSERSNEKLFF. The CDR3 DNA sequence: TGTGCCAGCAGTGAGCGGTCTAATGAAAAACTGTTTTTT.

V is TRBV7-8 and J is TRBJ2-1, with a tentative D call TRBD1 (5 bases). The V end was cut by 1 base, the J end by 8 bases, with 15 bases between. This CDR3 has 15 residues. The germline gives CDR1 SGHVS, CDR2 FQNEAQ. Here the CDR3 DNA reads TGTGCCAGCAGCTTAGTCGGCACAGGACGCGATGAGCAGTTCTTC. It yields the protein CASSLVGTGRDEQFF.

The rearrangement links TRBV4-2 to TRBJ1-1; 7 bases are a match to TRBD1. CDR3 length: 15 residues. J gave up 0 bases and V 1 base, and 2 bases lay outside the gene matches. Germline V lookup: CDR1 LGHNA, CDR2 YNFKEQ. The CDR3 nucleotides read TGTGCCAGCAGCCAAGGTCAGGGGGTGAACACTGAAGCTTTCTTT. Its translation is CASSQGQGVNTEAFF.

V gene TRBV15 combines with J gene TRBJ1-2; D is perhaps TRBD1 (5 bases). This CDR3 spans 16 amino acids. CDR1 LNHNV and CDR2 YYDKDF come from the germline V gene (reference sequence). Deletions cut 0 bases from V and 4 bases from J, with 15 bases between. CDR3 DNA sequence: TGTGCCACCAGCAGAGATGGCGGCAGGGCTATCTATGGCTACACCTTC. Its protein is CATSRDGGRAIYGYTF.

V gene TRBV6-6 combines with J gene TRBJ1-1; TRBD1 matches at 9 bases. CDR3 size: 16 residues. Per the germline V gene, CDR1 is MNHNY and CDR2 is SVGAGI (reference sequence). After removal of 4 bases from V and 5 bases from J, the junction contained 11 bases not matched to a gene. The CDR3 region is CASSSGTGIIGTEAFF. The CDR3 nucleotides read TGTGCCAGCAGTTCCGGGACAGGGATTATTGGGACTGAAGCTTTCTTT.

The CDR3 DNA follows: TGTGCCAGCAGTCACAGGGGATTTGATCAGCCCCAGCATTTT. Its translation is CASSHRGFDQPQHF. This rearrangement joins TRBV28 to TRBJ1-5, with 7 bases lining up with TRBD1. The CDR3 totals 14 residues. Germline V gene sequence: CDR1 MDHEN, CDR2 SYDVKM. Trimming removed 5 bases from V and 5 bases from J; junction bases left unmatched: 6.